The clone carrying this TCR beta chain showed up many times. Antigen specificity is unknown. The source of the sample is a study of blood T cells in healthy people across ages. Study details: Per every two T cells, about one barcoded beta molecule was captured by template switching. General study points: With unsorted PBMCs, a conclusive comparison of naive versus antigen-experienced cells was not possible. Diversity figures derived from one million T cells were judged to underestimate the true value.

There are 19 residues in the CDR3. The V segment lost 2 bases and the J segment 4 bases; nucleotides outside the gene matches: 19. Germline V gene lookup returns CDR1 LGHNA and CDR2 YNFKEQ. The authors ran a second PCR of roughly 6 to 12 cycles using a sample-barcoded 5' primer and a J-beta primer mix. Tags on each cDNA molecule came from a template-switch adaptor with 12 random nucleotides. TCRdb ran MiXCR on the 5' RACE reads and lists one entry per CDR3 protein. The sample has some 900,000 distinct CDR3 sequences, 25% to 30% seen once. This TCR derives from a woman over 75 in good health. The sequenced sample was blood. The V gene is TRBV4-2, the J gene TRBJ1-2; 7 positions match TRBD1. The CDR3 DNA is TGTGCCAGCAGCCAAAATCCTCGAGGGGGCGGGGACTCAACCTATGGCTACACCTTC. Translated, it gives CASSQNPRGGGDSTYGYTF.